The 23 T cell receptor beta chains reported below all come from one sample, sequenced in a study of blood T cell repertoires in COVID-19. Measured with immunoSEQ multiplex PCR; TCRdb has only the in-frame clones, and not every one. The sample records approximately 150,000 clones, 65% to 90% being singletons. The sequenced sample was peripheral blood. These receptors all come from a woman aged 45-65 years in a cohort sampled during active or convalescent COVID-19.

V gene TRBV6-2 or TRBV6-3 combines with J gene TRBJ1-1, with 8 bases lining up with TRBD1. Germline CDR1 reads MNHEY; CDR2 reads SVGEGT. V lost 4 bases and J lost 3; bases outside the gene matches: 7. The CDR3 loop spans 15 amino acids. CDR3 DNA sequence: TGTGCCAGCAGTTCTCACAACAGGGGGGACACTGAAGCTTTCTTT. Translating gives CASSSHNRGDTEAFF.

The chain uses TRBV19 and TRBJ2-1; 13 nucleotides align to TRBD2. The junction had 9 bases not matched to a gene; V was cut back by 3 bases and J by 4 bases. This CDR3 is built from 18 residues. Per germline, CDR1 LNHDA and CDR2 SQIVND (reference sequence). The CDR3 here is CASSISGLAGAQYNEQFF. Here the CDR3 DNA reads TGTGCCAGTAGTATTAGCGGACTAGCGGGGGCCCAATACAATGAGCAGTTCTTC.

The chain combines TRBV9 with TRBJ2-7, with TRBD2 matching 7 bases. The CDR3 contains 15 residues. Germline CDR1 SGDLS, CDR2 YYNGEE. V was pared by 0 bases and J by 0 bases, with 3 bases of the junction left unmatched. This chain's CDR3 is CASSVGERGSYEQYF. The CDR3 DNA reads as TGTGCCAGCAGCGTAGGCGAGCGGGGCTCCTACGAGCAGTACTTC.

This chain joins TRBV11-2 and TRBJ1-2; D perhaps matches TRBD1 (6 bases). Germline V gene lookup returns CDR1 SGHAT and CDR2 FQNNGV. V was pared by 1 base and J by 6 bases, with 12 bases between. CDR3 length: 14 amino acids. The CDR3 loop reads CASSLGGWGHGYTF. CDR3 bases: TGTGCCAGCAGCTTAGGGGGATGGGGGCATGGCTACACCTTC. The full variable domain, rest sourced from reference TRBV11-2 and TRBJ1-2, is EAGVAQSPRYKIIEKRQSVAFWCNPISGHATLYWYQQILGQGPKLLIQFQNNGVVDDSQLPKDRFSAERLKGVDSTLKIQPAKLEDSAVYLCASSLGGWGHGYTFGSGTRLTVV.

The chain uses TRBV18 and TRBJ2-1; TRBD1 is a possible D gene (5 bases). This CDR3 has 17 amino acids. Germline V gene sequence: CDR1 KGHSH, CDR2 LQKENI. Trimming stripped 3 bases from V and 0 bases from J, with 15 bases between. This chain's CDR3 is CASSPRQIMSSYNEQFF. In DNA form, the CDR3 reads TGTGCCAGCTCACCGAGACAGATAATGAGCTCCTACAATGAGCAGTTCTTC.

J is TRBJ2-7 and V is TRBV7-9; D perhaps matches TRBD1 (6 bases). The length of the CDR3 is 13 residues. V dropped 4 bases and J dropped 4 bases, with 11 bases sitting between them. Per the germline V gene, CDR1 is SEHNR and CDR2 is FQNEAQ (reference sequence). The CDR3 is CASSSDQGYEQYF. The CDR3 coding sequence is TGTGCCAGCAGCTCGGATCAGGGGTACGAGCAGTACTTC.

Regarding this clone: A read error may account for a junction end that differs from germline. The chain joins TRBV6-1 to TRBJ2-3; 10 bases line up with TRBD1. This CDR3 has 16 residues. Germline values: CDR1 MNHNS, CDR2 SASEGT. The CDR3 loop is CASGELGTGASDTQYF. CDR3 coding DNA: TGTGCCAGCGGTGAACTAGGGACAGGGGCATCAGATACGCAGTATTTT.

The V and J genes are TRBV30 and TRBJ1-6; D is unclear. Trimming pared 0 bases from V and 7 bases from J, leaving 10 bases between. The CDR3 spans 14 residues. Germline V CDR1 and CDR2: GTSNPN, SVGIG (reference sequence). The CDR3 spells CAWSVRGRNSPLHF. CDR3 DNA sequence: TGTGCCTGGAGTGTACGGGGTCGGAATTCACCCCTCCACTTT.

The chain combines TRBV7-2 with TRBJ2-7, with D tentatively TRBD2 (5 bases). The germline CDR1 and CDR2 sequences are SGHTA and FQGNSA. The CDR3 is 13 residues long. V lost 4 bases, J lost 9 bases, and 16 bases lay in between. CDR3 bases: TGTGCCAGCAGCTCCTCGGGGATGGGTGGGCAGTACTTC. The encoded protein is CASSSSGMGGQYF.

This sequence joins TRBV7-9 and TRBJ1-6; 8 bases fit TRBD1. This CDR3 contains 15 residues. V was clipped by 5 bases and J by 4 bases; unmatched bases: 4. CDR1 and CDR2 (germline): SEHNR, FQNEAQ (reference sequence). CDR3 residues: CASSKTGAYNSPLHF. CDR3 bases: TGTGCCAGCAGCAAGACAGGGGCTTATAATTCACCCCTCCACTTT.

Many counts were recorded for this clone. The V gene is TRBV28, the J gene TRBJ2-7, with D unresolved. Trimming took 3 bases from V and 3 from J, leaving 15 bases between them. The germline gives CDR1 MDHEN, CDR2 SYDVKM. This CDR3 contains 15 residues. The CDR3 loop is CASSLSEVASYEQYF. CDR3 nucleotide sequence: TGTGCCAGCAGTTTGTCTGAGGTGGCAAGCTACGAGCAGTACTTC.

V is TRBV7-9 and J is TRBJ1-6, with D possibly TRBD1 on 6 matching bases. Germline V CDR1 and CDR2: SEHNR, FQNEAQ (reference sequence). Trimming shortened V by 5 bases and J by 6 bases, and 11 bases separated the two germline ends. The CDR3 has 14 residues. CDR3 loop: CASSVTGSNSPLHF. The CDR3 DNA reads TGTGCCAGCAGCGTTACAGGGAGTAATTCACCCCTCCACTTT.

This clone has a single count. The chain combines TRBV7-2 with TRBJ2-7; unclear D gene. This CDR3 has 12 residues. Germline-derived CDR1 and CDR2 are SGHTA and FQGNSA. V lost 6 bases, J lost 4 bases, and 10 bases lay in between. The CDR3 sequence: CASRRAGYEQYF. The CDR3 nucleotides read TGTGCCAGCAGGCGAGCAGGATACGAGCAGTACTTC.

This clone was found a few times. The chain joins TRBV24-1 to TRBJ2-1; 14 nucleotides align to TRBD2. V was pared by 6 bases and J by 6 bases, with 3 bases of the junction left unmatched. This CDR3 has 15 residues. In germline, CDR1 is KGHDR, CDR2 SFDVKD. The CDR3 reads CATSRGLAGVNEQFF. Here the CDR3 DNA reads TGTGCCACCAGTCGGGGACTAGCGGGGGTCAATGAGCAGTTCTTC.

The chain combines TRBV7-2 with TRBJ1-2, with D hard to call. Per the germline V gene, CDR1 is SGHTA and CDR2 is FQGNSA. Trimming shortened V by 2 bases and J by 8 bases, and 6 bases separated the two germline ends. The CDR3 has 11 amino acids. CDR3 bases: TGTGCCAGCAGCTTAATTAGAGGCTACACCTTC. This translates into CASSLIRGYTF.

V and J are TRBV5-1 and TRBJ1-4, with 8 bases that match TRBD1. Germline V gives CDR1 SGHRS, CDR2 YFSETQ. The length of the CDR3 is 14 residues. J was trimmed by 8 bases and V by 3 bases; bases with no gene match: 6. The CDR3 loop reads CASSSGQGREKLFF. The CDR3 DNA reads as TGCGCCAGCAGCTCCGGACAGGGAAGGGAAAAACTGTTTTTT.

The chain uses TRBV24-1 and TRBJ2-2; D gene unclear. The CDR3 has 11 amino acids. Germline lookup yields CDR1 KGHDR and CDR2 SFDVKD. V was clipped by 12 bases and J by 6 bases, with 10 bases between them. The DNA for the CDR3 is TGTGCCGCCCGGAGCGCCGGGGAGCTGTTTTTT. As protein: CAARSAGELFF.

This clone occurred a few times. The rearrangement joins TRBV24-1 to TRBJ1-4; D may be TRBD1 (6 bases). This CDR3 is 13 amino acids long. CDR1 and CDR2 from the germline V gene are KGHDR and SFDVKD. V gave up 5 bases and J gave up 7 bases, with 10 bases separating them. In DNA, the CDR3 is TGTGCCACCAGTGGAGGGGACACTGAAAAACTGTTTTTT. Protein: CATSGGDTEKLFF.

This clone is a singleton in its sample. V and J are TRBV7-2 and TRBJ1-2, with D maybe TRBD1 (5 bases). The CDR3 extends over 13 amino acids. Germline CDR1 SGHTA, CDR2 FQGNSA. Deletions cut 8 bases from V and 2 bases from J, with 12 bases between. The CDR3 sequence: CASEWSGNYGYTF. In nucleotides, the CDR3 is TGTGCCAGCGAGTGGTCAGGGAACTATGGCTACACCTTC.

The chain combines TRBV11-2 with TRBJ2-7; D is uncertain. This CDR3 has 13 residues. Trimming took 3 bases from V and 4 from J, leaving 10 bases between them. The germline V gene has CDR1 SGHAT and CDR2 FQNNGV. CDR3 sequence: CASSFTELYEQYF. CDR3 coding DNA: TGTGCCAGCAGCTTCACGGAGCTTTACGAGCAGTACTTC.

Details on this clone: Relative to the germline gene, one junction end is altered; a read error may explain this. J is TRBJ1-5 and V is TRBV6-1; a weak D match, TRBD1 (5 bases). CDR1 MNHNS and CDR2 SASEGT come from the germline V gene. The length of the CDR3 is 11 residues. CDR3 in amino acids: CASSEGRGRDF. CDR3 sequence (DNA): TGTGCCAGCAGTGAAGGAAGGGGCCGGGATTTT.

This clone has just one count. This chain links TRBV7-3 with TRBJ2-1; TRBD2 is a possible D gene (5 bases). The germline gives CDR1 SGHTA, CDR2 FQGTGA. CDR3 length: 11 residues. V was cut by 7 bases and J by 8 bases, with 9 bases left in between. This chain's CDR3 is CASISGYEQFF. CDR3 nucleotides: TGTGCCAGCATCTCGGGGTATGAGCAGTTCTTC.

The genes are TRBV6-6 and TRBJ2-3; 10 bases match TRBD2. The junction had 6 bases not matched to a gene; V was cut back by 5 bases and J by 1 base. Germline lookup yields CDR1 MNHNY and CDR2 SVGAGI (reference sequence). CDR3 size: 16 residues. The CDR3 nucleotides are TGTGCCAGCAGTACCGGAGGGACTAGCGGCACAGATACGCAGTATTTT. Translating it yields CASSTGGTSGTDTQYF.